Detailed here is one T cell receptor (beta chain). This sample stems from a study of blood T cell repertoires in COVID-19. Across the whole study: COVID-19 samples, acute and convalescent, were from the United States, Italy and Spain. Nucleic acid was either cDNA or gDNA, and it came from T cells, B-cell-depleted T cells, or PBMCs.

Germline assignment: CDR1 MDHEN and CDR2 SYDVKM. This CDR3 spans 15 amino acids. V dropped 1 base and J dropped 6 bases, with 13 bases sitting between them. Original processing methods: Estimation of nucleated cell counts relied on the amplification of reference gene primers. Assay used: immunoSEQ multiplex PCR; TCRdb lists only in-frame clones, some missing. From that table come the V and J calls and clone size; the DNA was used to work out D and trimming. The table has roughly 220,000 clones, approximately 80% seen once. The receptor's source is a man between 25 and 39 years old with active or convalescent COVID-19. The chain combines TRBV28 with TRBJ2-1, with D perhaps matching TRBD1 (6 bases). Sequenced sample: peripheral blood. The CDR3 loop reads CASSLSFRGPNEQFF. The CDR3 DNA reads as TGTGCCAGCAGTTTATCATTCAGGGGACCCAATGAGCAGTTCTTC. Complete variable domain (other parts from reference TRBV28 and TRBJ2-1): DVKVTQSSRYLVKRTGEKVFLECVQDMDHENMFWYRQDPGLGLRLIYFSYDVKMKEKGDIPEGYSVSREKKERFSLILESASTNQTSMYLCASSLSFRGPNEQFFGPGTRLTVL.